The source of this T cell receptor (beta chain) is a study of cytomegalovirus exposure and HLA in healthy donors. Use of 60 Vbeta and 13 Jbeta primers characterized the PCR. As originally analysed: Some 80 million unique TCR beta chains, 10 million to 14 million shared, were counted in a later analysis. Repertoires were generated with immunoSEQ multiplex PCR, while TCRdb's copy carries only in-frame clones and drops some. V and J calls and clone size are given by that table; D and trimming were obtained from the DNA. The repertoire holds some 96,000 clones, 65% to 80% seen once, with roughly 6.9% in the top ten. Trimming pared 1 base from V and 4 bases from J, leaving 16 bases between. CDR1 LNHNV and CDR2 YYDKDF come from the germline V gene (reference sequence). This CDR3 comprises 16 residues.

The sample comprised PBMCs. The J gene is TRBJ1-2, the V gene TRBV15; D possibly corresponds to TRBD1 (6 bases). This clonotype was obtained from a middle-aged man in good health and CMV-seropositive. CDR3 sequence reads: CATSRGAGAESYGYTF. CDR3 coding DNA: TGTGCCACCAGCAGAGGCGCAGGGGCCGAAAGCTATGGCTACACCTTC.